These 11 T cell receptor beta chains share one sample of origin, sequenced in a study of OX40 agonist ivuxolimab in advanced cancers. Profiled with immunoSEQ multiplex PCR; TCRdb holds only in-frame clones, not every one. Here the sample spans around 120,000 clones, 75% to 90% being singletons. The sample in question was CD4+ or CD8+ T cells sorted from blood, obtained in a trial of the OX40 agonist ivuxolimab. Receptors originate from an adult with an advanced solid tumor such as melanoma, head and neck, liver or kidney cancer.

The CDR3 here is CASSSPYEKLFF. CDR3 nucleotide sequence: TGTGCCAGCAGTTCCCCGTATGAAAAACTGTTTTTT. The chain employs TRBV28 and TRBJ1-4; D gene unclear. Looked up from germline, CDR1 is MDHEN and CDR2 is SYDVKM. The V end lost 4 bases, the J end lost 6 bases, and 6 bases lay between the germline ends. This CDR3 has 12 amino acids.

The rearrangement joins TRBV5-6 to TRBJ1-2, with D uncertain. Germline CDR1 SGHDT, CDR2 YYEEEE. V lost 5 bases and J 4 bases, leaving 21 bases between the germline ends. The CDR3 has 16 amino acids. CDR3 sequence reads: CASSKTAQLGIYGYTF. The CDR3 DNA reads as TGTGCCAGCAGTAAAACGGCACAGTTGGGGATCTATGGCTACACCTTC.

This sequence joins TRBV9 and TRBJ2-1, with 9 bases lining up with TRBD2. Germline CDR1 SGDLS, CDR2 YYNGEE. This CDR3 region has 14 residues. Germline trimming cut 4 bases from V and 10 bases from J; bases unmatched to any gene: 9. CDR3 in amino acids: CASSPVLAGWEQFF. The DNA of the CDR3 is TGTGCCAGCAGCCCAGTTCTAGCGGGGTGGGAGCAGTTCTTC.

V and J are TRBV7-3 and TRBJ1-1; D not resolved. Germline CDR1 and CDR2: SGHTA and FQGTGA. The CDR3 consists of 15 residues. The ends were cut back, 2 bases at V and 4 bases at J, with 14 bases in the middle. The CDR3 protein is CASSLGGRSTTEAFF. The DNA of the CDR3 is TGTGCCAGCAGCTTAGGTGGACGGTCGACCACTGAAGCTTTCTTT.

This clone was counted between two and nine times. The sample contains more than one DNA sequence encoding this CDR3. CDR3 protein: CAWSMGYEQYF. The CDR3 nucleotides are TGTGCCTGGAGTATGGGCTACGAGCAGTACTTC. J is TRBJ2-7 and V is TRBV30, with D uncertain. Germline V gene sequence: CDR1 GTSNPN, CDR2 SVGIG (reference sequence). V shed 2 bases and J shed 3 bases, with 5 bases lying between them. CDR3 length: 11 residues.

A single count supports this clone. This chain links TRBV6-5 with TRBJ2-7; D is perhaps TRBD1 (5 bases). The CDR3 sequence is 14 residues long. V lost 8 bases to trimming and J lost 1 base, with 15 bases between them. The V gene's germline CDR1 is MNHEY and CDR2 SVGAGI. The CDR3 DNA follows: TGTGCCAGCCCACAGGAATGGGGTTCCTACGAGCAGTACTTC. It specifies CASPQEWGSYEQYF.

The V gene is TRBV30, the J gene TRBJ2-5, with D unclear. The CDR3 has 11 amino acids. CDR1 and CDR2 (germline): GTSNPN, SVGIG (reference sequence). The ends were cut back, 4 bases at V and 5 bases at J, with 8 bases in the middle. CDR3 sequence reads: CAWNTLETQYF. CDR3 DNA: TGTGCCTGGAACACATTGGAGACCCAGTACTTC.

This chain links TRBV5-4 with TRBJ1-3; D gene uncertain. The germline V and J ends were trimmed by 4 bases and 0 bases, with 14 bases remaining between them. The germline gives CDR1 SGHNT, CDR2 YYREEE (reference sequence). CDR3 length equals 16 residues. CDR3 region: CASSPRFGSSGNTIYF. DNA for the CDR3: TGTGCCAGCAGCCCCCGCTTTGGGAGCTCTGGAAACACCATATATTTT.

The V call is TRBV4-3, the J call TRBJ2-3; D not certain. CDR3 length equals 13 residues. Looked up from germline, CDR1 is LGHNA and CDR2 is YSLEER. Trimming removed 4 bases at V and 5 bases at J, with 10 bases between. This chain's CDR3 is CASSPPARDTQYF. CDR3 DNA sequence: TGCGCCAGCAGCCCCCCGGCCCGAGATACGCAGTATTTT.

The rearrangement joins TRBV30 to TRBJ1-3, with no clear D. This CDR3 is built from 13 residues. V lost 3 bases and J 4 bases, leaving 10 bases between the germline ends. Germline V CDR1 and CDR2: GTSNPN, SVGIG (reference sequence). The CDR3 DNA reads TGTGCCTGGAGCGAAGGCAACGGAAACACCATATATTTT. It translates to CAWSEGNGNTIYF.

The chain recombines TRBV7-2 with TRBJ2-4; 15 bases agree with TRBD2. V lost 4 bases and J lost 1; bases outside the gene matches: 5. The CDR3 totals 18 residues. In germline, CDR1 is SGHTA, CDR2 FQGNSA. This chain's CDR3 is CASSSGTSGGWAKNIQYF. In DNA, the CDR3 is TGTGCCAGCAGCTCCGGGACTAGCGGGGGGTGGGCCAAAAACATTCAGTACTTC.